The clone carrying this T cell receptor beta chain was seen just once. Antigen: not known. The CDR3 contains 16 residues. CDR1 is SGHNT, CDR2 YYREEE, per germline (reference sequence). J was trimmed by 4 bases and V by 6 bases; bases with no gene match: 13. This entry comes from a study of cytomegalovirus exposure and HLA in healthy donors. Study-wide results and limits: DRB1 had the most TCR associations and HLA-C the fewest, a later analysis found, with rates varying by HLA locus.

The PCR contained 60 Vbeta and 13 Jbeta primers. Using immunoSEQ multiplex PCR, the repertoire was profiled, and TCRdb retains in-frame clones only, with some absent. The sample lists more than 150,000 clones; 65% to 85% were seen once. The sequencing input was PBMCs. The rearrangement uses TRBV5-4 and TRBJ1-1, with 9 positions matching TRBD1. This clonotype originated in a woman aged 18-29 years in good health and CMV-seronegative. The CDR3 DNA sequence: TGTGCCAGCATCCCCGGGGGACAGGGATTCAGCACTGAAGCTTTCTTT. The encoded protein is CASIPGGQGFSTEAFF.